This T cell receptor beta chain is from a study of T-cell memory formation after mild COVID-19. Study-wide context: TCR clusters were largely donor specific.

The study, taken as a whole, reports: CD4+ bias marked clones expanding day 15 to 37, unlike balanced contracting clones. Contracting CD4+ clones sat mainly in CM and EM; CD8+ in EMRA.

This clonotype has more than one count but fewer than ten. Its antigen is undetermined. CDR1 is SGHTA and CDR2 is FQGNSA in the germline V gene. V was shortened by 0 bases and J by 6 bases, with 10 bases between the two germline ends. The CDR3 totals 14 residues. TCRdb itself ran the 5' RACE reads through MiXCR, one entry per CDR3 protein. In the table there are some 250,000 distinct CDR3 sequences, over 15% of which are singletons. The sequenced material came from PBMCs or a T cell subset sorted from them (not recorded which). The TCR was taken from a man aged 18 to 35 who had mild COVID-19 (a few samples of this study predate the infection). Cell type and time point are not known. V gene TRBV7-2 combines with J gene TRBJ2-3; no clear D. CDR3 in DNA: TGTGCCAGCAGCTTAGCCACACCTAAGGATACGCAGTATTTT. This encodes CASSLATPKDTQYF.